The T cell receptor (beta chain) described here comes from a study of CD8 T cells in Susac syndrome. Random hexamers were used to reverse transcribe an amount of about 0.45 to 1 ug RNA. TCR beta CDR3 was amplified by immunoSEQ covering 54 Vbeta and 13 Jbeta. TCRdb redid the calling of the immunoSEQ multiplex PCR reads with MiXCR, one entry per CDR3 protein. The sample comprises 110,000 to 150,000 distinct CDR3 sequences, 90% to 95% of which are singletons, and 0.25% to 0.3% rests with the top ten. Per the germline V gene, CDR1 is LGHNA and CDR2 is YSLEER. The CDR3 sequence is 15 residues long. J gave up 7 bases and V 1 base, and 6 bases lay outside the gene matches.

Sequencing was done on a sample of CD8+ T cells from PBMCs. The chain couples TRBV4-3 to TRBJ2-3; 9 nucleotides match TRBD2. This clonotype was obtained from a human donor in good health. CDR3 amino acids: CASSQGAAGGNTQYF. The CDR3 DNA follows: TGCGCCAGCAGCCAAGGGGCAGCGGGAGGAAATACGCAGTATTTT.